The T cell receptor beta chain described here comes from a study of shared clonotypes between healthy human individuals. Turning to the study itself: Those who served as donors were a couple of women and a few men between the ages of 18 and 49. The study's findings and limits: As a rule, naive subsets had a larger estimated richness than memory subsets. It was the non-shared clonotypes that had lower generation probabilities than clonotypes shared by all four donors.

The test was conducted at deep level. Some clones are missing from TCRdb's copy, which holds only in-frame ones; the method was immunoSEQ multiplex PCR. This table holds over 2 million clones, 85% to 95% found once. With regard to this clone: Its antigen remains unknown.

This TCR derives from a man between 18 and 35 years old in good health. The source material was naive CD4+ T cells sorted from blood. Subset denoted: CD45RA+ positively selected.

The CDR3 reads CASSVLAGEVYEQYF. CDR3 nucleotides: TGTGCCAGCAGCGTACTAGCGGGAGAAGTGTACGAGCAGTACTTC. J is TRBJ2-7 and V is TRBV9, with 10 bases lining up with TRBD2. V lost 1 base to trimming and J lost 4 bases; unmatched junction nucleotides: 5. The CDR3 is made up of 15 amino acids. CDR1 and CDR2 from the germline V gene are SGDLS and YYNGEE.